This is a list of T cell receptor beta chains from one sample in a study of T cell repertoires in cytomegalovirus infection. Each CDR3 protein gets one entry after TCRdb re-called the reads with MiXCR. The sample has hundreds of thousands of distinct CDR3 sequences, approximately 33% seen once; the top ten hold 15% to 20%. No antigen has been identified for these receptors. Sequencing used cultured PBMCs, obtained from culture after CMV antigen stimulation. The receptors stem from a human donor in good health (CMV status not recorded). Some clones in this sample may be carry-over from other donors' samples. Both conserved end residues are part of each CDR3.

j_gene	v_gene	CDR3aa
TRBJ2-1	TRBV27	CASSLSGDRVVYEQFF
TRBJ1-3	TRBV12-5	CASGVQGGNTIYF
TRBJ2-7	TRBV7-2	CASTLGGTSTYEQYF
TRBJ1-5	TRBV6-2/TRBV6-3	CASRKTGTNQPQHF
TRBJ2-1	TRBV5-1	CASSGEGTSVNEQFF
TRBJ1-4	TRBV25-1	CASSEREKLFF
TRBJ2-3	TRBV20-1	CSARPAGGRGTVTDTQYF
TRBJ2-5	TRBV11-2	CASSSLAETSRGTQYF
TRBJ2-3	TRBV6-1	CASSGLRTFTDTQYF
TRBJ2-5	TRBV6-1	CATWGGVAGKETQYF
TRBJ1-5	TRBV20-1	CSATRHPEQPQHF
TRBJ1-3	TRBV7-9	CASRPGPAHSGNTIYF
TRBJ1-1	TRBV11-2	CASSYRTGGLEAFF
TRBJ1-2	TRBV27	CASSPIGGGYTF
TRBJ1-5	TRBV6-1	CASSGQFDQPQHF
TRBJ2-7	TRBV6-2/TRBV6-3	CASSYGLAGPSSYEQYF
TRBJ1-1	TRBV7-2	CASSLAVSNTEAFF
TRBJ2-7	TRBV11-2	CASSFEIKGRDNYEQYF
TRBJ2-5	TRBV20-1	CSARTSGGRQETQYF
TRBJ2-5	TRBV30	CAWSEPGVQETQYF
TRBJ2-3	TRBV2	CAGNRSRTSGGPTDTQYF
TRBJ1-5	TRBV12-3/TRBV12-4	CASAPTPGLGSGAQHF
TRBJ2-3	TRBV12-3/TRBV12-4	CASSGQITDTQYF
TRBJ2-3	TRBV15	CATSRRGSSTDTQYF
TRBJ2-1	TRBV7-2	CASSFTSYNEQFF
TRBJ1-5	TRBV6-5	CASSYRQGTQPQHF